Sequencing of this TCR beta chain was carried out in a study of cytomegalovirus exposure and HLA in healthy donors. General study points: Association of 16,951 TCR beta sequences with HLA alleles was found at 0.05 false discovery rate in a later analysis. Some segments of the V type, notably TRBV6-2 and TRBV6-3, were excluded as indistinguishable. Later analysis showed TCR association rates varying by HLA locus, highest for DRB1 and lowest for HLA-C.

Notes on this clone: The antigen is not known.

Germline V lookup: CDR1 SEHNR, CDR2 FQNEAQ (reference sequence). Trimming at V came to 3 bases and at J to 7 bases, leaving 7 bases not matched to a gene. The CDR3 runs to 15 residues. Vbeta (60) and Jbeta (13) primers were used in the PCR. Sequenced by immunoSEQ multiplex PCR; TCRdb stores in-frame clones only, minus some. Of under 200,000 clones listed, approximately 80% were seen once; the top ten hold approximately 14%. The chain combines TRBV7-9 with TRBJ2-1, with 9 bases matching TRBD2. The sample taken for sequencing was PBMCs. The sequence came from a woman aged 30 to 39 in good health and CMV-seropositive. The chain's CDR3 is CASSFLAGRTNEQFF. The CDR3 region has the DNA TGTGCCAGCAGCTTCCTAGCGGGAAGGACAAATGAGCAGTTCTTC. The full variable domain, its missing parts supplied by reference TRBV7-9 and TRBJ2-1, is DTGVSQNPRHKITKRGQNVTFRCDPISEHNRLYWYRQTLGQGPEFLTYFQNEAQLEKSRLLSDRFSAERPKGSFSTLEIQRTEQGDSAMYLCASSFLAGRTNEQFFGPGTRLTVL.